This paragraph covers one T cell receptor beta chain sequence. This sample was taken from a study of blood T cell repertoires in COVID-19. On the study more broadly: Whether acute or convalescent, the COVID-19 samples came from the United States, Italy and Spain.

In the original workflow: By means of reference gene primer amplification, nucleated cell counts were estimated. Produced via immunoSEQ multiplex PCR; TCRdb's table is partial and in-frame only. That table supplies the V and J calls and clone size; D and trimming were determined from the DNA. Of around 400,000 clones listed, around 87% are singletons. Per germline, CDR1 MDHEN and CDR2 SYDVKM. J lost 2 bases, V lost 7 bases, and 11 bases had no gene match. The CDR3 length is 15 residues. While infection was still active, Seattle patients were enrolled and then followed longitudinally. The sequence came from a woman between 55 and 75 years old with COVID-19, enrolled during active disease. Input material: peripheral blood. The genes are TRBV28 and TRBJ2-7, with TRBD1 identical over 7 bases. In DNA form, the CDR3 reads TGTGCCAGCAATAGTCAGGGGGTTTCCCCCTACGAGCAGTACTTC. Its protein is CASNSQGVSPYEQYF. The complete variable domain, with remaining parts taken from reference TRBV28 and TRBJ2-7, reads DVKVTQSSRYLVKRTGEKVFLECVQDMDHENMFWYRQDPGLGLRLIYFSYDVKMKEKGDIPEGYSVSREKKERFSLILESASTNQTSMYLCASNSQGVSPYEQYFGPGTRLTVT.